Included here is one T cell receptor beta chain sequence, with context. Its antigen remains undetermined. Per-base qualities were not stored, and no clone one base away is much larger. The junction shows trimming of 4 bases on V and 7 bases on J, plus 7 bases between the germline ends. In the germline V gene, CDR1 corresponds to SGHTA and CDR2 to FQGNSA. Reading from cysteine to phenylalanine, the CDR3 counts 11 amino acids. Only the CDR3 region is kept as DNA, spanning 33 bases read in frame from base 1. The receptor library was made with the immunoSEQ multiplex PCR assay. For TCR sequencing, RNA was extracted from every sample and reverse transcribed into cDNA to serve as template. First-strand cDNA was synthesized with SuperScript III using a 2:1 mix of oligo-dT and random hexamers. A synthetic immune receptor repertoire was used to gauge amplification bias, and whatever bias remained was removed computationally. Per the source publication's procedure: After raw reads were preprocessed to remove errors, the CDR3 was defined following IMGT conventions as running from the conserved cysteine to phenylalanine. To get clonality, Shannon entropy was normalized by log2 of the number of productive unique TCRs and the result was subtracted from 1. Whether scalp clones were CD4 or CD8 was inferred by matching scalp TCRbeta sequences against CD4 and CD8 repertoires sorted from blood. Not all clones reach the TCRdb copy of this immuneACCESS table, which keeps in-frame sequences only. Checked studies attribute under half of the gap to unresolved V genes and leave the rest unexplained. V, J and clone size reflect that table, while D and trimming were determined from the DNA. The sample has roughly 200,000 clones on record, approximately 47% of them singletons. Of the sample, around 3% is held by the ten largest clones.

The entry originates in a study of CD8+ T cells in alopecia areata (dated by TCRdb to the late 2010s). Concerning the study at large: Treated patients were enrolled in an open-label pilot trial of oral tofacitinib, 5 to 10 mg twice daily, for moderate-to-severe alopecia areata. Tofacitinib was given for 6 to 18 months, followed by 6 months of follow-up off drug to assess delayed response and recurrence. For the treated patients, the SALT score, which quantifies what percentage of scalp surface area is affected, served as the measure of disease severity. In both human patients and the C3H/HeJ mouse model, the study applied high-throughput TCRbeta sequencing to look at T cell clonal expansion in alopecia areata. In humans, TCRbeta sequencing was performed on scalp tissue and on sorted CD4+ and CD8+ peripheral blood T cells from healthy controls and from patients with patchy or totalis/universalis alopecia areata. Biopsies were taken from tofacitinib-treated patients at baseline and at 4 and 24 weeks of treatment, and a later scalp biopsy was taken in several of the tofacitinib-treated patients. Clonality in the scalp was compared among normal scalp (n=4), patchy alopecia areata scalp (n=8), and alopecia totalis/universalis scalp (n=8). RNA was obtained with the PAXgene miRNA kit for fixed scalp, the miRNeasy kit for PBMCs, and the RNeasy kit for mouse skin. TCRbeta CDR3 regions were amplified by immunoSEQ multiplex PCR using 35 Vbeta forward and 13 Jbeta reverse primers.

The treatment or condition label on this specimen signifies: oral pan-JAK inhibitor, 5-10 mg twice daily. Lesional scalp punch biopsies and peripheral blood were collected from alopecia areata patients. PBMCs were separated by density centrifugation and stained for CD3, CD4 and CD8, after which CD4+ and CD8+ T cells were sorted on a FACSAria. The full study reports these points: Compared with normal scalp, lesional scalp, particularly in alopecia totalis/universalis, had higher clonality and more expanded CD8+ clones, which suggests antigenic drive. Shared TCR sequences between patients were less evident than in mice, which may be partly attributable to HLA diversity in the patient population. The treated cohort was small, with a single nonresponder, so links between baseline CD8+ expansion and response need larger studies. Tofacitinib significantly decreased scalp clonality and the number of expanded CD8+ clones among the top 100 scalp clones. Many expanded lesional clones were found to persist in scalp and blood during tofacitinib treatment, and relapse after treatment cessation may be partly explained by this persistence. Unlike mouse skin, which is dominated by gammadelta T cells, normal human skin has resident alphabeta T cells that are also sequenced, and this complicates analysis of the scalp TCR repertoire.

This receptor was obtained from a human donor with alopecia areata. This material consisted of CD4+ T cells sorted from blood, taken at approximately week 39, from a patient treated with tofacitinib. The rearranged segments are TRBV7-2 and TRBJ2-5, with the D gene too uncertain to name. The CDR3 in this case is CASSSTPTQYF. The DNA sequence follows: TGTGCCAGCAGCTCCACCCCGACCCAGTACTTC.